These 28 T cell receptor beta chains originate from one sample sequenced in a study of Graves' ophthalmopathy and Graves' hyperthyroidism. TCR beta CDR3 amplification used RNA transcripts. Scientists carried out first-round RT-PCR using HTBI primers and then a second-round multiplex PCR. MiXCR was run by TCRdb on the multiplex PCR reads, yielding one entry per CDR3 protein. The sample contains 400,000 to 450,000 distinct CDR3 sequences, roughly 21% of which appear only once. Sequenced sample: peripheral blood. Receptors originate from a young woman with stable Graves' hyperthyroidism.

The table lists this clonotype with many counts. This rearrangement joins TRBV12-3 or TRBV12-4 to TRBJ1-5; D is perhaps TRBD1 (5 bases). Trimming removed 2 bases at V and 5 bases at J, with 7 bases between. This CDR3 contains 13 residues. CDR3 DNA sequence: TGTGCCAGCAGTTTACGAGGGGATCAGCCCCAGCATTTT. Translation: CASSLRGDQPQHF.

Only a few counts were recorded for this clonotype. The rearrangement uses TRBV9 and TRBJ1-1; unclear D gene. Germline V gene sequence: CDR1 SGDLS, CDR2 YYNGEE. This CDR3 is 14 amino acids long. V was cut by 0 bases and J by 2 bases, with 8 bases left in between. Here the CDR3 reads CASSVVFDNTEAFF. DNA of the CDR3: TGTGCCAGCAGCGTAGTATTCGACAACACTGAAGCTTTCTTT.

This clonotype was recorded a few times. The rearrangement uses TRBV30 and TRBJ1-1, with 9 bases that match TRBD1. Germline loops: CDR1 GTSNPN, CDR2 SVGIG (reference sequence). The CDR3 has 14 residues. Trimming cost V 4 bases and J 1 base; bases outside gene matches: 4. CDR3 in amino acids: CAWTLQGANTEAFF. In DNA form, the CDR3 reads TGTGCCTGGACCCTACAGGGGGCGAACACTGAAGCTTTCTTT.

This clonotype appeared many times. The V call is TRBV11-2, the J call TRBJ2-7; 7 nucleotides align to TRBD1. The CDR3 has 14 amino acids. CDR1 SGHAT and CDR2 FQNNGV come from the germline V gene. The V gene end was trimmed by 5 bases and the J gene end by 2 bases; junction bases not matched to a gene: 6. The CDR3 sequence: CASSQPGQPYEQYF. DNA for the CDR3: TGTGCCAGCAGCCAACCGGGACAGCCCTACGAGCAGTACTTC. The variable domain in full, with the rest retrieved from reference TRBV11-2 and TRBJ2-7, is EAGVAQSPRYKIIEKRQSVAFWCNPISGHATLYWYQQILGQGPKLLIQFQNNGVVDDSQLPKDRFSAERLKGVDSTLKIQPAKLEDSAVYLCASSQPGQPYEQYFGPGTRLTVT.

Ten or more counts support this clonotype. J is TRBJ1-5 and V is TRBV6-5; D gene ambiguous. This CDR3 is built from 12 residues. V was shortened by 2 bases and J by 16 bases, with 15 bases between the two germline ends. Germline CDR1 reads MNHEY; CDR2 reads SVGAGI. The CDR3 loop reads CASSYVRTGVHF. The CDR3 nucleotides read TGTGCCAGCAGTTACGTCCGGACCGGAGTACATTTT.

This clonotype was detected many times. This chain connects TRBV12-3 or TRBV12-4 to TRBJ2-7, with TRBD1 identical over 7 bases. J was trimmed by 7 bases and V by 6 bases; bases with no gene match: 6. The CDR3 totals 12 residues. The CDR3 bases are TGTGCCAGCAGGCTACAGGGGTTTGAGCAGTACTTC. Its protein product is CASRLQGFEQYF.

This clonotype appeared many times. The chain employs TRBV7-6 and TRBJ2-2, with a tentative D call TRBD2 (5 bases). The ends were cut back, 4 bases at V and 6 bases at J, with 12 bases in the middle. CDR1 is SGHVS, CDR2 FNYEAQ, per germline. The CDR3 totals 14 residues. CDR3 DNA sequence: TGTGCCAGCAGCTCACTTTCGAGGGCCGGGGAGCTGTTTTTT. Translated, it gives CASSSLSRAGELFF.

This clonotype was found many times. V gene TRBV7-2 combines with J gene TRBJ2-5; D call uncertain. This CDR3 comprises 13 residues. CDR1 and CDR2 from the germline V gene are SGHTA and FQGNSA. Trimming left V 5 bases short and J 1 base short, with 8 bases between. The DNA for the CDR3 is TGTGCCAGCAGCGATGTAATCCAAGAGACCCAGTACTTC. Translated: CASSDVIQETQYF.

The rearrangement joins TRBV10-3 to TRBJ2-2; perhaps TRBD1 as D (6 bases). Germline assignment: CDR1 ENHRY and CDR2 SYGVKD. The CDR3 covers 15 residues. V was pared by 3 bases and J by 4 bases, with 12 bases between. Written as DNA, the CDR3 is TGTGCCATCAGTGAAGTGACAGGAGGCACCGGGGAGCTGTTTTTT. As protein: CAISEVTGGTGELFF.

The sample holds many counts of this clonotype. In nucleotides, the CDR3 is TGTGCCAGCAGTTTCGGGGCGAAGCTCGAGCAGTACTTC. Amino acid sequence: CASSFGAKLEQYF. The J gene is TRBJ2-7, the V gene TRBV6-5, with D perhaps matching TRBD1 or TRBD2 (5 bases each). Germline V gives CDR1 MNHEY, CDR2 SVGAGI. The V and J ends lost 4 bases and 6 bases respectively, with 13 bases between them. The CDR3 has 13 amino acids.

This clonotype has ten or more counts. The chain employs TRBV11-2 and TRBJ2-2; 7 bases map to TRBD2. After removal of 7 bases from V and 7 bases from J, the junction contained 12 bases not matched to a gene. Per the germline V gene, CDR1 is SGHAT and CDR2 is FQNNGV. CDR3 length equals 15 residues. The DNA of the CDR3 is TGTGCCAGCATCCAGTGGGCTAGCGGAAGCGGGGAGCTGTTTTTT. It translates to CASIQWASGSGELFF.

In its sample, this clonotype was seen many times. The CDR3 region is CASSLSIRETQYF. DNA of the CDR3: TGTGCCAGCAGCTTATCTATTAGGGAGACCCAGTACTTC. This chain uses TRBV7-2 with TRBJ2-5; D not certain. This CDR3 is 13 amino acids long. Germline CDR1 and CDR2: SGHTA and FQGNSA. Trimming removed 2 bases at V and 5 bases at J, with 9 bases between.

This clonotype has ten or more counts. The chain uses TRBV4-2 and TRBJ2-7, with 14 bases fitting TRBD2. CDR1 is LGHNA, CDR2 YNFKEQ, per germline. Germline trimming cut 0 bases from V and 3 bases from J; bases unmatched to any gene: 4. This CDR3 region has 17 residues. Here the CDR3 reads CASSQEAGTSGSYEQYF. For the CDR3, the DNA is TGTGCCAGCAGCCAAGAGGCCGGGACTAGCGGGAGCTACGAGCAGTACTTC.

CDR3 loop: CASTPRTGSEETQYF. The CDR3 region has the DNA TGTGCCAGCACGCCTCGGACAGGGTCGGAGGAGACCCAGTACTTC. This sequence joins TRBV2 and TRBJ2-5; TRBD1 agrees at 8 bases. V gave up 7 bases and J gave up 5 bases; unmatched junction bases: 12. CDR3 length: 15 amino acids. Germline V gene lookup returns CDR1 SNHLY and CDR2 FYNNEI.

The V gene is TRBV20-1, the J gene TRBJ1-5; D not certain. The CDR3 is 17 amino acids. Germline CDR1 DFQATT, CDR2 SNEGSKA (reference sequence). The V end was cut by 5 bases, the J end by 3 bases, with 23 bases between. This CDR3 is CSASRSGRGRSNQPQHF. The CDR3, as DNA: TGCAGTGCTTCTAGAAGTGGTCGAGGGAGATCCAATCAGCCCCAGCATTTT.

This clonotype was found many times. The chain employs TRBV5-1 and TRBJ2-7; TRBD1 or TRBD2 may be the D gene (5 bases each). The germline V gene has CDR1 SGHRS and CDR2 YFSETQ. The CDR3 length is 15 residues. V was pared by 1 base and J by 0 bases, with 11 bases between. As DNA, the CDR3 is TGCGCCAGCAGCTTGTCCGGGACCGCCTCCTACGAGCAGTACTTC. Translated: CASSLSGTASYEQYF.

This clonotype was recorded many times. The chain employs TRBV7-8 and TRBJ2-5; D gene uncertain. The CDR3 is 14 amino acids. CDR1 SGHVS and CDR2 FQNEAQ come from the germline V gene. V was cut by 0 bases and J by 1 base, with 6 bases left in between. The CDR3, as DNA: TGTGCCAGCAGCTTAGCGGAATCCCAAGAGACCCAGTACTTC. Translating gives CASSLAESQETQYF. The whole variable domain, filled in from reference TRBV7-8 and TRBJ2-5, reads GAGVSQSPRYKVAKRGQDVALRCDPISGHVSLFWYQQALGQGPEFLTYFQNEAQLDKSGLPSDRFFAERPEGSVSTLKIQRTQQEDSAVYLCASSLAESQETQYFGPGTRLLVL.

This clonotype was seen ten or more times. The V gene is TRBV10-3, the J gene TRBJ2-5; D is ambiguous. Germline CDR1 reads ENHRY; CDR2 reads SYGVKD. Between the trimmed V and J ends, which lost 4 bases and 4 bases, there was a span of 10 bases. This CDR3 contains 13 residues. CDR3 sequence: CAISAAPRETQYF. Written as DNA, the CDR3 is TGTGCCATCAGTGCTGCCCCGAGAGAGACCCAGTACTTC.

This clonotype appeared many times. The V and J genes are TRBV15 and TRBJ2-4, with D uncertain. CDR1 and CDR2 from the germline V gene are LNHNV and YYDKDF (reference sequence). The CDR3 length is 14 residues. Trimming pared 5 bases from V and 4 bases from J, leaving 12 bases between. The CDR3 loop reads CATSVWQEKNIQYF. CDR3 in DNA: TGTGCCACCAGCGTATGGCAGGAGAAAAACATTCAGTACTTC.

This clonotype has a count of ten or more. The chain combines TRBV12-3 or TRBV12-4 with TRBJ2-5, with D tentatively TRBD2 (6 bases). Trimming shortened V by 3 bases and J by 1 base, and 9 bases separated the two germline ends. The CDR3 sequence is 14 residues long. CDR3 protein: CASSLTRAQETQYF. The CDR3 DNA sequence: TGTGCCAGCAGTTTGACTAGGGCCCAAGAGACCCAGTACTTC.

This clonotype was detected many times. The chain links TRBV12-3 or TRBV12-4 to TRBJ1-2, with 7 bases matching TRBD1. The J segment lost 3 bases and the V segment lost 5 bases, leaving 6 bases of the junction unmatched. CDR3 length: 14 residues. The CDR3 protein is CASSQLTGDYGYTF. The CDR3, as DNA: TGTGCCAGCAGTCAATTAACAGGGGACTATGGCTACACCTTC.

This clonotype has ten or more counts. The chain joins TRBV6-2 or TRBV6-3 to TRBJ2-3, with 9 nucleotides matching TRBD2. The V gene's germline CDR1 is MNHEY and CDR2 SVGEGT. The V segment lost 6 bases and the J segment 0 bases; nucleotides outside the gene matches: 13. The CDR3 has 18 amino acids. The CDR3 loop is CASSRGLAGLSSTDTQYF. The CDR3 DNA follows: TGTGCCAGCAGCCGTGGTCTAGCGGGACTCAGTAGCACAGATACGCAGTATTTT.

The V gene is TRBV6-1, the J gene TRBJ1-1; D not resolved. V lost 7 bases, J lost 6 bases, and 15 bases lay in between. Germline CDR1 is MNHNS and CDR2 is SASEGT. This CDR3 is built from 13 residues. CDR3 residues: CASIVVGNAEAFF. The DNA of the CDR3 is TGTGCCAGCATCGTGGTCGGTAATGCTGAAGCTTTCTTT.

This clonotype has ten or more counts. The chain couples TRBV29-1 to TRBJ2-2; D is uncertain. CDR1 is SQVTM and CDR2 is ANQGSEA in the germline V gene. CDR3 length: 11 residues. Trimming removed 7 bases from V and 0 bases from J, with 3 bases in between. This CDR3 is CSASNTGELFF. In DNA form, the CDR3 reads TGCAGCGCTTCGAACACCGGGGAGCTGTTTTTT.

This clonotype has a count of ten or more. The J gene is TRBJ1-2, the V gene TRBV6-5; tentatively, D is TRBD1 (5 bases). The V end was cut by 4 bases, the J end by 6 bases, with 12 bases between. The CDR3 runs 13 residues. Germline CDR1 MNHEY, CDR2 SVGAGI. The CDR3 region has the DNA TGTGCCAGCAGTTTCCCAGGGTCACATGGCTACACCTTC. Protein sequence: CASSFPGSHGYTF.

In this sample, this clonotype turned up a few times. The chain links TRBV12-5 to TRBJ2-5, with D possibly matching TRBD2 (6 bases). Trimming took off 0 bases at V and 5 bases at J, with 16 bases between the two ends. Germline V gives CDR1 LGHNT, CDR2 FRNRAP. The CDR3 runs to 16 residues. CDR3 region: CASGLVTRRRVETQYF. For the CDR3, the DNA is TGTGCTAGTGGTTTGGTAACCAGGAGGAGGGTGGAGACCCAGTACTTC.

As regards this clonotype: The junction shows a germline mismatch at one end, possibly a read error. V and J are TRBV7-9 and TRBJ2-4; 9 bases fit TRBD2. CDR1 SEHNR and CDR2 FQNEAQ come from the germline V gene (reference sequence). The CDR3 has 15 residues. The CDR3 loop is CASSYLSGSYNENFF. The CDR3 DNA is TGTGCCAGCAGCTATCTTAGCGGGAGTTACAATGAGAATTTCTTC.

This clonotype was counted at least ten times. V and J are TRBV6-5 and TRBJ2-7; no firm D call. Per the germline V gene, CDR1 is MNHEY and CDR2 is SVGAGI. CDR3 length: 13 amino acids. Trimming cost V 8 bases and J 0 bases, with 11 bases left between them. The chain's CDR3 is CASLPGSSYEQYF. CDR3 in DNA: TGTGCCAGCCTTCCTGGCAGCTCCTACGAGCAGTACTTC.